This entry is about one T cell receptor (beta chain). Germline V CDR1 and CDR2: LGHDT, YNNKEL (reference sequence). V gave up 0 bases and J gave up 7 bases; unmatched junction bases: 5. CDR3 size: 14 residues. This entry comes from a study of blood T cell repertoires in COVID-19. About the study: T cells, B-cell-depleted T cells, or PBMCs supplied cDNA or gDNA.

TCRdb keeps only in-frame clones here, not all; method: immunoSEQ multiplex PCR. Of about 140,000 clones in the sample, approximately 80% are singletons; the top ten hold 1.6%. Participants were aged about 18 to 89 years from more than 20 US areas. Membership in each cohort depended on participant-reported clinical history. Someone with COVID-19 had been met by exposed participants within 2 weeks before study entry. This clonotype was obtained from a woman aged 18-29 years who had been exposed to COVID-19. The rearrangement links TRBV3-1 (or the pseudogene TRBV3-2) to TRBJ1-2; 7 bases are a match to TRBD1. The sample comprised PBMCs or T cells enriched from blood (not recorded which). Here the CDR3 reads CASSQESRGFGYTF. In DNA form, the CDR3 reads TGTGCCAGCAGCCAAGAGTCCAGGGGGTTTGGCTACACCTTC.